This is a list of T cell receptor beta chains from one sample in a study of cytomegalovirus exposure and HLA in healthy donors. Measured with immunoSEQ multiplex PCR; TCRdb has only the in-frame clones, and not every one. The profile shows about 110,000 clones, more than 70% of them singletons. Input material: PBMCs. These receptors originate from a man aged 40-55 years in good health and CMV-seronegative. Both conserved end residues are part of each CDR3. The D gene is left open where the match is weak. For some rows the clone size is stated as once, few or many, or as a class when expanded; others skip it.

TRBJ1-1	TRBV7-9	few	-	TGTGCCAGCAGCTTTGAGGCAGGGATGGGCACTGAAGCTTTCTTT	CASSFEAGMGTEAFF
TRBJ2-1	TRBV11-2	once	TRBD1	TGTGCCAGCAGCTTCGGACAGGCCTACAATGAGCAGTTCTTC	CASSFGQAYNEQFF
TRBJ1-1	TRBV6-1	-	-	TGTGCCAGCAGCCGAACGGGGGGCGAGGGTGAAGCTTTCTTT	CASSRTGGEGEAFF
TRBJ2-5	TRBV5-1	-	-	TGCGCCAGCAGCTTGCAGGGGGGAGGTGAGACCCAGTACTTC	CASSLQGGGETQYF
TRBJ2-2	TRBV7-9	-	TRBD2	TGTGCCAGCAGCCCGTCCGGGGGGGGTCACACCGGGGAGCTGTTTTTT	CASSPSGGGHTGELFF
TRBJ2-6	TRBV5-1	-	-	TGCGCCAGCAGGTCAGGGGAAGGGGCTGGGGCCAACGTCCTGACTTTC	CASRSGEGAGANVLTF
TRBJ1-2	TRBV9	once	-	TGTGCCAGCATCCCCGCTCTTGAGGGCTATGGCTACACCTTC	CASIPALEGYGYTF
TRBJ2-2	TRBV5-1	-	-	TGCGCCAGCACCGGACTGGCCGGGGAGCTGTTTTTT	CASTGLAGELFF
TRBJ2-2	TRBV19	-	TRBD1	TGTGCCAGTAGTGAGACAGGGGGCACCGGGGAGCTGTTTTTT	CASSETGGTGELFF
TRBJ2-3	TRBV11-2	-	TRBD2	TGTGCCAGCAGCCCAAGCGGGGGGGATGCAGATACGCAGTATTTT	CASSPSGGDADTQYF
TRBJ2-7	TRBV7-2	once	-	TGTGCCAGCAGCTCAGGAGGGAATTTCGGGTACGAGCAGTACTTC	CASSSGGNFGYEQYF
TRBJ2-3	TRBV5-1	-	-	TGCGCCAGCAGCTTGCTCACAGATACGCAGTATTTT	CASSLLTDTQYF
TRBJ2-1	TRBV7-9	once	-	TGTGCCAGCAGCTTACCACAGAGCTCCTACAATGAGCAGTTCTTC	CASSLPQSSYNEQFF
TRBJ2-7	TRBV18	-	-	TGTGCCAGCTCACCCGCGCCCTACAGGTCCCCTTCCTACGAGCAGTACTTC	CASSPAPYRSPSYEQYF
TRBJ2-2	TRBV2	few	-	TGTGCCAGCAGTGAAGTGGGGCCCACCGGGGAGCTGTTTTTT	CASSEVGPTGELFF
TRBJ1-6	TRBV16	-	-	TGTGCCAGCAGCCAAAGACAGAATTCACCCCTCCACTTT	CASSQRQNSPLHF
TRBJ2-7	TRBV7-2	-	-	TGTGCCAGCAGCTTAGGGCTAGCGCCATCCTACGAGCAGTACTTC	CASSLGLAPSYEQYF
TRBJ1-4	TRBV5-1	few	-	TGCGCCAGCAGCTCCGGTCCGTTGGGAGCAACTAATGAAAAACTGTTTTTT	CASSSGPLGATNEKLFF
TRBJ2-7	TRBV9	-	TRBD1	TGTGCCAGCAGCGTAGAGACAGGGTACGAGCAGTACTTC	CASSVETGYEQYF
TRBJ1-4	TRBV18	-	-	TGTGCCAGCGCTCAGGGAAAGTCTGTTGAAAAACTGTTTTTT	CASAQGKSVEKLFF
TRBJ1-1	TRBV6-5	-	TRBD1	TGTGCCAGCAGTTACGGTGGTCCAGGGGGCAACGCTGAAGCTTTCTTT	CASSYGGPGGNAEAFF
TRBJ2-5	TRBV5-1	-	TRBD2	TGCGCCAGCAGTCTGGACCCTATTAGCGGGGAAGAGACCCAGTACTTC	CASSLDPISGEETQYF
TRBJ1-4	TRBV5-6	few	TRBD1	TGTGCCAGCAGCTCTCCCGACAGGGAAACTAATGAAAAACTGTTTTTT	CASSSPDRETNEKLFF
TRBJ2-3	TRBV19	once	-	TGTGCCAGTAGTCCGGCCCGGGACACCTACACAGATACGCAGTATTTT	CASSPARDTYTDTQYF
TRBJ1-6	TRBV5-1	-	TRBD1	TGCGCCAGCAGCTTGGGTTTACAGGGGTCGTCCATTTCACCCCTCCACTTT	CASSLGLQGSSISPLHF
TRBJ1-6	TRBV2	-	TRBD1	TGTGCCAGCATAACCGGACAGGGGCTTAGCTCCTATAATTCACCCCTCCACTTT	CASITGQGLSSYNSPLHF
TRBJ1-2	TRBV9	-	-	TGTGCCAGCTGGCGGGGGGGAAACTATGGCTACACCTTC	CASWRGGNYGYTF
TRBJ2-7	TRBV29-1	-	-	TGCAGCGTTGAAGATACGGGGTCGGCGGGATCCTACGAGCAGTACTTC	CSVEDTGSAGSYEQYF
TRBJ1-3	TRBV6-6	-	-	TGTGCCAGCAGCCAGGACAGCGAAGTATCTGGAAACACCATATATTTT	CASSQDSEVSGNTIYF